This TCR beta chain was sequenced in a study of regulatory T cells in long-lasting Graves disease (dated by TCRdb to the early 2020s). Some background on the complete study: Antithyroid drugs had been taken for less than 3 months by newly diagnosed Graves' disease patients. Persistent Graves' disease patients were compared with newly diagnosed Graves' disease patients by peripheral blood TCR sequencing and RNA sequencing. The study took place in China and was registered as a clinical trial. A total of roughly 33 samples were covered by TCR sequencing, comprising around 13 persistent and roughly 20 newly diagnosed Graves' disease patients.

Receptor libraries were prepared by multiplex PCR. Sequencing was performed on an Illumina HiSeq 4000. iRepertoire HTBI primers and Arm-PCR amplification of CDR3 regions were used to construct TCR beta libraries. Before sequencing, the PCR products went through gel purification. The authors' pipeline ran thus. Gene usage analysis of CDR3 amino acid clonotypes used the 60 to 75 TRBV and some 13 TRBJ segments found across samples. Filtered high-quality paired reads were merged into contigs using COPE and FqMerger. BLAST was used to align contigs to IMGT TRBV, TRBD and TRBJ reference genes, with CDR3 defined following IMGT. Any clonotype with a frequency above 0.1% was classified as a highly expanded clone. Repertoire diversity was measured by Shannon entropy, and V-J evenness by the Gini coefficient. Public clonotypes were defined as clonotypes shared by more than one individual. TCRdb reprocessing: public reads trimmed at Q25 with fastp, clones called with MiXCR, in-frame beta chains kept. Here each entry gathers all rows of one CDR3 protein and keeps the most common genes and DNA. TCRdb's processing, not the study's, gives the V and J calls here. The table for this sample lists roughly 350,000 distinct CDR3 sequences; around 16% of them were counted only once. The ten largest make up 20% to 25% of the sample.

Between the V and J ends, shortened by 5 bases and 2 bases respectively, the junction contains 9 bases. For CDR1 and CDR2, the germline V gene lists SNHLY and FYNNEI. The CDR3 starts with the cysteine, ends with the phenylalanine, and has 13 residues. Left in the record is the CDR3 DNA by itself, 39 bases read in frame from the first base. This clonotype has at least ten counts. Its antigen target is currently unknown. The input lacks base qualities; no much larger clone sits a single base away. Read against the paper, the sample's time point label means: newly diagnosed GD, antithyroid drugs for less than 3 months. RNA was extracted from PBMCs in TRIzol for both TCR sequencing and RNA sequencing. The diagnosis of Graves' disease followed American Thyroid Association guidelines. Patients were recruited from an endocrinology department in Xi'an, China. Each patient gave 9 to 10 milliliters of peripheral blood, collected in an EDTA anticoagulant tube. PBMCs were isolated by Ficoll Paque Plus density gradient separation without further T cell sorting. An Agilent 2100 Bioanalyzer and agarose gel were used to check RNA quality, and a NanoDrop 2000 was used to measure RNA concentration.

The paper as a whole reports these results and caveats: Persistent disease showed preferential use of TRBV28, TRBJ1-2 and TRBJ2-5, whereas newly diagnosed disease favored TRBV20-1 and TRBJ2-1. Sequencing and analysis were limited to the TCR beta chain. Because the primary lesion, thyroid tissue, could not be accessed, the study looked at peripheral blood alone. Lower TCR Shannon entropy and fewer highly expanded clones were observed in persistent Graves' disease patients than in newly diagnosed patients, which suggested clonal expansion. Persistent patients shared more public clonotypes among themselves (2,741) than newly diagnosed patients did (about 1,000). The small sample size was acknowledged by the authors as a limitation that may reduce accuracy.

This sample also belongs to another study, concerning T cells in Graves' hyperthyroidism and ophthalmopathy. The second study also describes: A patient counted as having stable Graves' hyperthyroidism if no progression to ophthalmopathy occurred over 18 months of follow-up. The hyperthyroidism patients were between 18 and 65 years old and newly diagnosed, with a disease duration of less than 2 months. The study excluded patients with uncontrolled infections, other autoimmune diseases, pregnancy or lactation. Diagnoses were based on clinical symptoms, serum thyroxine and TRAb, thyroid ultrasound and orbital computed tomography. For the first round of RT-PCR on the TCR CDR3, the HTBI primer set was used together with the Qiagen OneStep RT-PCR kit. Most expanded thyroid clonotypes (frequency above 0.001) were also found in blood, which suggests that blood repertoires may mirror thyroid immune responses. A model built on a 13 V-J signature distinguished ophthalmopathy from stable hyperthyroidism, reaching about 88% sensitivity and 81.08% specificity in cross-validation and 80%/75% in testing. During validation, the model predicted progression to ophthalmopathy a median of around six months ahead of onset, with around 70% sensitivity and more than 72% specificity. To identify distinguishing TCR V-J signatures, a discovery cohort of around 100 patients was used, comprising 40 to 45 with Graves' ophthalmopathy and around 60 with stable Graves' hyperthyroidism. Whether ophthalmopathy could be predicted prospectively was tested in an independent validation cohort made up of 18 to 20 hyperthyroidism patients plus 17 patients who later progressed to ophthalmopathy. The approximately 98 discovery patients were randomly divided into training and test sets at a 7:3 ratio. The study also compared thyroid tissue and blood T-cell repertoires from a handful of Graves' hyperthyroidism patients. Once sampling was done, hyperthyroidism patients were given methimazole at a starting dose of 30 mg daily, whereas ophthalmopathy patients were given high-dose intravenous methylprednisolone. Libraries were constructed in a second round of multiplex PCR, after which size selection and purification were carried out. Sequencing of the libraries was done on an Illumina HiSeq2000 using paired-end 100 bp reads. Raw data were processed with SOAPnuke, discarding reads with adapters, uncalled bases, mean Phred below 15, or no exact constant-primer or identifier match. COPE v1.2.5 was used to merge high-quality paired reads, and clonotypes were defined as unique nucleotide sequences. Clonotypes were aligned to IMGT TRBV, TRBD and TRBJ reference segments using MiTCR v1.1. The analysis included only V-J combinations with a frequency above 0.0001, which together covered 99% to 99.2% of the repertoires. The TCS score was defined as F50 (clonal expansion) divided by E x V (chaos), with BLOSUM62-based TCRdist calculated between CDR3 peptides within each V-J. Welch's t-statistics and random forest reduced around 520 V-J features to about 12, which were used in a naive Bayes classifier (R e1071). No statistical method was used to fix the sample size in advance, and group allocation was not hidden from the investigators. According to the paper, TCR Vbeta CDR3 sequencing was carried out on roughly 130 peripheral blood samples, which came from fewer than 50 ophthalmopathy, 75 to 80 hyperthyroidism and roughly 17 progressor patients.

This clonotype originated in a woman aged 18-29 years with Graves disease. Donor details come from another sample of the same person, matched by shared clones. The sample in question was peripheral blood mononuclear cells (PBMCs), obtained at new diagnosis, from a patient treated with antithyroid drugs. The receptor chain draws on TRBV2 and TRBJ1-2; a tentative D call is TRBD1 (6 bases match). The DNA sequence is as follows: TGTGCCAGCAGTACTACAGGGAACTATGGCTACACCTTC. This encodes CASSTTGNYGYTF.